This T cell receptor beta chain was sequenced for a study of cytomegalovirus exposure and HLA in healthy donors. The junction had 8 bases not matched to a gene; V was cut back by 3 bases and J by 1 base. This CDR3 comprises 17 residues. CDR1 and CDR2 (germline): SGHVS, FNYEAQ. Regarding this clone: What it binds is not known.

A multiplex PCR was run with 60 Vbeta primers and 13 Jbeta primers. The protocol was immunoSEQ multiplex PCR, while the TCRdb copy is restricted to in-frame clones and leaves out a portion. The sample gives around 100,000 clones, about 77% of which show up once; about 4.2% is in the top ten. Points from the study as a whole: TCR beta V segments were, for the most part, productive about 87% or about 30% of the time in an earlier analysis. When the data were analyzed later, several of the most significant clusters appeared to be linked to common viral pathogens.

The clonotype was recovered from a woman between 45 and 60 years old in good health and CMV-seropositive. Sequenced input: PBMCs. This chain joins TRBV7-6 and TRBJ2-3; 9 positions match TRBD2. CDR3 amino acids: CASSFSSGGIGTDTQYF. The CDR3 DNA reads as TGTGCCAGCAGCTTTTCCAGCGGGGGGATCGGCACAGATACGCAGTATTTT.